This T cell receptor beta chain was sequenced in a study of blood T cell repertoires in COVID-19. Overall study context: T cells, B-cell-depleted T cells, or PBMCs supplied cDNA or gDNA.

Sequencing was performed with immunoSEQ multiplex PCR; in TCRdb, only in-frame clones are kept and a portion is missing. The sample records approximately 250,000 clones, 88% being singletons. This CDR3 is 15 amino acids long. The J segment lost 3 bases and the V segment lost 4 bases, leaving 3 bases of the junction unmatched. From germline, CDR1 is LGHDT and CDR2 YNNKEL (reference sequence). The cohort comprised adults aged roughly 18 to 90 years residing in 20 to 25 US areas. The source material was PBMCs or T cells enriched from blood (not recorded which). This clonotype was obtained from a woman between 55 and 75 years old in a cohort exposed to, infected with or recovered from COVID-19 (not recorded which). This rearrangement joins TRBV3-1 (or the pseudogene TRBV3-2) to TRBJ2-7, with TRBD2 matching over 13 bases. The CDR3 nucleotides are TGTGCCAGCAGCCCCGGACTAGCGGGAGACTACGAGCAGTACTTC. This encodes CASSPGLAGDYEQYF.